The clone carrying this T cell receptor beta chain was seen a handful of times. This entry belongs to a study of blood T cell repertoires in COVID-19. Clones were read by immunoSEQ multiplex PCR, and TCRdb kept only the in-frame ones, dropping some. The sample yields approximately 170,000 clones, approximately 86% seen once. The sequencing sample was made of peripheral blood. This receptor was identified in a woman aged 80 or over with active or convalescent COVID-19.

The CDR3, as DNA: TGTGCCAGCAGTCGTACTGGACAGTCTTACACTGAAGCTTTCTTT. As protein: CASSRTGQSYTEAFF. The V gene is TRBV27, the J gene TRBJ1-1; the D gene is possibly TRBD1 (6 bases). Germline V CDR1 and CDR2: MNHEY, SMNVEV (reference sequence). The V end was cut by 5 bases, the J end by 3 bases, with 16 bases between. CDR3 length: 15 residues.